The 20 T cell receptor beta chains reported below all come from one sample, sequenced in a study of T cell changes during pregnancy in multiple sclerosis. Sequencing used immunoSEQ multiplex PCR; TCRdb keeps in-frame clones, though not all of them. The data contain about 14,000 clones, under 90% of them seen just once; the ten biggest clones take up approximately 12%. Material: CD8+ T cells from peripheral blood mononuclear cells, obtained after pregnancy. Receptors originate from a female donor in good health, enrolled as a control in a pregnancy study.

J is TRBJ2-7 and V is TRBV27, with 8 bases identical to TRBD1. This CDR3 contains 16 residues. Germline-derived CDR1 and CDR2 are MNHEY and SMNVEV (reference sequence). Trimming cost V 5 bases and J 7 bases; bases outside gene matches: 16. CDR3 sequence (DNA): TGTGCCAGCAGTCACCAGGGGGCGAGGACATCTGGTGAGCAGTACTTC. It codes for CASSHQGARTSGEQYF.

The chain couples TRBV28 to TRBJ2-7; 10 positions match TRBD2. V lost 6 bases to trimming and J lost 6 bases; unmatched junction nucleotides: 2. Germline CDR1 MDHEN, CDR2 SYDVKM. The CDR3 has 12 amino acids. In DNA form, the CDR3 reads TGTGCCAGCAGGGCTAGCGGGGGCGAGCAGTACTTC. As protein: CASRASGGEQYF.

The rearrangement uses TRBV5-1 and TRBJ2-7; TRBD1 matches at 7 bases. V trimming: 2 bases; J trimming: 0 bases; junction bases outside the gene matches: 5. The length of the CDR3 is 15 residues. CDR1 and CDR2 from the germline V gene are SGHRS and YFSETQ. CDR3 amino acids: CASSFEGASSYEQYF. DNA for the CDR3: TGCGCCAGCAGCTTCGAGGGGGCGAGCTCCTACGAGCAGTACTTC.

The CDR3 DNA reads as TGTGCCAGCAGTTTGGAGGGTTGGGAGACCCAGTACTTC. The encoded protein is CASSLEGWETQYF. This chain joins TRBV28 and TRBJ2-5; the D gene is possibly TRBD2 (6 bases). The length of the CDR3 is 13 residues. Per the germline V gene, CDR1 is MDHEN and CDR2 is SYDVKM. The germline V and J ends were trimmed by 3 bases and 5 bases, with 10 bases remaining between them.

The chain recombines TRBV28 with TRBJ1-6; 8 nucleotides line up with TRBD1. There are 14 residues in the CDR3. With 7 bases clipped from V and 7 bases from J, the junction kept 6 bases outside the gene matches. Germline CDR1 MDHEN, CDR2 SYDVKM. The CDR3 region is CASTTWTGNSPLHF. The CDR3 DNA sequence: TGTGCCAGCACCACATGGACAGGGAATTCACCCCTCCACTTT.

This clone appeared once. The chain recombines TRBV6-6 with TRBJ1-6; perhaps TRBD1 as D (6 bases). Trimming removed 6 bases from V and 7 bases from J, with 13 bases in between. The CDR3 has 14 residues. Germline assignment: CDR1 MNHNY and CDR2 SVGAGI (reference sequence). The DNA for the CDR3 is TGTGCCAGCAGCCCGACAGGTTTCAATTCACCCCTCCACTTT. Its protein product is CASSPTGFNSPLHF.

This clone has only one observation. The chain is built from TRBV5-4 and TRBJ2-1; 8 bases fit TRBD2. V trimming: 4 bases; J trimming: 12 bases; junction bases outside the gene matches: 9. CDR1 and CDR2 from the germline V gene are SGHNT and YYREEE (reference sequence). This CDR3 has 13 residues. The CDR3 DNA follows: TGTGCCAGCAGCGGCGGGGGGCCTCAGGGGCAGTTCTTC. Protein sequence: CASSGGGPQGQFF.

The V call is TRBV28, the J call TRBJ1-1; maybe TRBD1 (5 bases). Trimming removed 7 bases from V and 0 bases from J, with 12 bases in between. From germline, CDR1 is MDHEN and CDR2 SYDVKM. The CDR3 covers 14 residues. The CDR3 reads CASIDRPMNTEAFF. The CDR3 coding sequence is TGTGCCAGCATTGACAGACCTATGAACACTGAAGCTTTCTTT.

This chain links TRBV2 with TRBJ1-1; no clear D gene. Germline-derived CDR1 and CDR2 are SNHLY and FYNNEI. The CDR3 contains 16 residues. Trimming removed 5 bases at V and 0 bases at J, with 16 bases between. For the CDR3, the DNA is TGTGCCAGCAGTAGCGGTGGCAGGCACATGAACACTGAAGCTTTCTTT. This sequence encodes CASSSGGRHMNTEAFF.

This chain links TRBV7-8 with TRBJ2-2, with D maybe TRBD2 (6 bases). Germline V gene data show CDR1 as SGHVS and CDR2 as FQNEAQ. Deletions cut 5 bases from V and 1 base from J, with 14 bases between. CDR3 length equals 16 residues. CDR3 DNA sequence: TGTGCCAGCAGCATCGCGGGACGGCTGAACACCGGGGAGCTGTTTTTT. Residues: CASSIAGRLNTGELFF.

CDR3 sequence (DNA): TGTGCCAGCAGCACACAGGACAGGCCCTATGATTATAATTCACCCCTCCACTTT. It is translated as CASSTQDRPYDYNSPLHF. V is TRBV5-6 and J is TRBJ1-6, with 7 bases matching TRBD1. From germline, CDR1 is SGHDT and CDR2 YYEEEE. The CDR3 loop spans 18 amino acids. The V gene end was trimmed by 4 bases and the J gene end by 4 bases; junction bases not matched to a gene: 14.

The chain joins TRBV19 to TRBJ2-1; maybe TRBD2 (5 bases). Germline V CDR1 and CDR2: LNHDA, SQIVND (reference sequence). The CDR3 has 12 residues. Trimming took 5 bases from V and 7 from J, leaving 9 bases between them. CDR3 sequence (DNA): TGTGCCAGTAGTCGGGGTTTAAATGAGCAGTTCTTC. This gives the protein CASSRGLNEQFF.

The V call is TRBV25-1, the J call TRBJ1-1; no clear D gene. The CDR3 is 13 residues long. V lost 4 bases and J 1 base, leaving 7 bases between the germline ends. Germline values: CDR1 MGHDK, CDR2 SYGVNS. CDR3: CASSGWQNTEAFF. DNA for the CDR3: TGTGCCAGCAGTGGTTGGCAGAACACTGAAGCTTTCTTT.

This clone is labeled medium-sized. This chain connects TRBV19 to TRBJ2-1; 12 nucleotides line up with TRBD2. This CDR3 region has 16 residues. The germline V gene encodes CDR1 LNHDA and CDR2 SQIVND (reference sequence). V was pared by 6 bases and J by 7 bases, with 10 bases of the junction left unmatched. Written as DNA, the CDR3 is TGTGCCAGTAGGGGGCTAGCGGGAGGGGAAACGAATGAGCAGTTCTTC. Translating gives CASRGLAGGETNEQFF.

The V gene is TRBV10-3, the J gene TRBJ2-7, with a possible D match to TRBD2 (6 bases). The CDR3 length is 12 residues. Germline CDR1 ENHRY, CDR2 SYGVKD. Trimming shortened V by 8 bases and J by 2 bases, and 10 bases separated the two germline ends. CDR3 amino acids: CAIGGEAYEQYF. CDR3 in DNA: TGTGCCATCGGAGGGGAAGCCTACGAGCAGTACTTC.

The CDR3 reads CASSPGLNYEQYF. The CDR3 region has the DNA TGTGCCAGCAGCCCGGGACTGAACTACGAGCAGTACTTC. V gene TRBV7-2 combines with J gene TRBJ2-7; D may be TRBD2 (6 bases). The CDR3 has 13 amino acids. CDR1 is SGHTA, CDR2 FQGNSA, per germline. V lost 5 bases and J lost 3, with 11 bases in between.

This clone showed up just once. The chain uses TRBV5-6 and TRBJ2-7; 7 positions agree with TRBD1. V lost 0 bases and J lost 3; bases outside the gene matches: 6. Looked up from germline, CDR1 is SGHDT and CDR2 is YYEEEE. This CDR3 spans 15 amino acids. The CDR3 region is CASSLVAGGSYEQYF. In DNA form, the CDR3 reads TGTGCCAGCAGCTTGGTGGCAGGGGGTAGCTACGAGCAGTACTTC.

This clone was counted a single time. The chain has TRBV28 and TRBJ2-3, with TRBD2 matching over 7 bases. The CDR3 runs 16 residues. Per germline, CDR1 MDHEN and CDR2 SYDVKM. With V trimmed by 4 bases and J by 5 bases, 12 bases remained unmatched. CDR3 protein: CASSSGTGGGIDTQYF. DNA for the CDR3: TGTGCCAGCAGTTCCGGGACTGGGGGGGGGATAGATACGCAGTATTTT. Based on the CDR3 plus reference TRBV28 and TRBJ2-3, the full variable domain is DVKVTQSSRYLVKRTGEKVFLECVQDMDHENMFWYRQDPGLGLRLIYFSYDVKMKEKGDIPEGYSVSREKKERFSLILESASTNQTSMYLCASSSGTGGGIDTQYFGPGTRLTVL.

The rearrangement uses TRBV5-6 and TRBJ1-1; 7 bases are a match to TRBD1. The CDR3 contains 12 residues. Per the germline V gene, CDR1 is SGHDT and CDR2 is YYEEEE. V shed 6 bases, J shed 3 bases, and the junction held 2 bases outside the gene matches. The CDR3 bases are TGTGCCAGCATGACAGGGTACACTGAAGCTTTCTTT. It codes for CASMTGYTEAFF.

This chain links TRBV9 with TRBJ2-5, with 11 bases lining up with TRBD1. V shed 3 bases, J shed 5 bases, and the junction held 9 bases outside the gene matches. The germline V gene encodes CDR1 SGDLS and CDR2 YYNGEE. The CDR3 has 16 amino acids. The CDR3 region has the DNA TGTGCCAGCAGCGACCGGGACAGGGGGGGTTCGGAGACCCAGTACTTC. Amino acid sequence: CASSDRDRGGSETQYF.